The clone carrying this T cell receptor (beta chain) was counted between two and nine times. The antigen is not known. CDR3 length: 14 residues. The V and J ends lost 3 bases and 6 bases, in that order; junction bases with no gene match: 6. CDR1 is SGDLS and CDR2 is YYNGEE in the germline V gene. This sample was included in a study of beta chain features in type 1 diabetes. Study-level findings and limits: Researchers report that Type 1 diabetes patients had moderately but significantly shorter TCRB CDR3s across all four CD4+ subsets.

The isolated RNA, all of it, was reverse transcribed, so expressed TCRB transcripts were what got sequenced. Assay: immunoSEQ multiplex PCR; the TCRdb copy retains only in-frame clones and omits some. The sample contains a few hundred thousand clones, approximately 15% of which appear only once. It was one heparinised blood draw, averaging around 120 mL, that each donor gave. Sorting of CD4+ naive, central memory, regulatory and stem cell-like memory cells was performed via CD45RO/CCR7/CD25/CD127/CD95/CD27. The clonotype comes from a man under 40 with type 1 diabetes. This chain links TRBV9 with TRBJ2-1; TRBD2 agrees at 7 bases. The source material was naive CD4+ T cells from blood. Written as DNA, the CDR3 is TGTGCCAGCAGCGGGACTAGTATCGGCAATGAGCAGTTCTTC. Translation: CASSGTSIGNEQFF. Full variable domain (outside the CDR3, taken from reference TRBV9 and TRBJ2-1): DSGVTQTPKHLITATGQRVTLRCSPRSGDLSVYWYQQSLDQGLQFLIQYYNGEERAKGNILERFSAQQFPDLHSELNLSSLELGDSALYFCASSGTSIGNEQFFGPGTRLTVL.